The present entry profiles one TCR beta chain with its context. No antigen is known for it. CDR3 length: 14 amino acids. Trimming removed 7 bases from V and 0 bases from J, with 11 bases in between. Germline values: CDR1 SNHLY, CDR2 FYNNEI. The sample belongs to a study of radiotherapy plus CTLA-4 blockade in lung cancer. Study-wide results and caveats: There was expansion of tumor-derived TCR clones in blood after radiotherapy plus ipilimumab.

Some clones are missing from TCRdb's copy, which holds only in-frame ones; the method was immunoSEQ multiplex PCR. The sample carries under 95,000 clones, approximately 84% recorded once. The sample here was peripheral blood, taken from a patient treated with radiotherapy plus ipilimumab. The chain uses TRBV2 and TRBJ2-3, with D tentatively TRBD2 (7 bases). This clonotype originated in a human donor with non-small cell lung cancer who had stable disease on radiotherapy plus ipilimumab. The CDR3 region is CASMRGGSTDTQYF. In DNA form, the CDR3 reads TGTGCCAGCATGAGGGGGGGCAGCACAGATACGCAGTATTTT.